The 29 T cell receptor beta chains in this list originate from one sample, sequenced in a study of blood T cell repertoires in COVID-19. Sequenced by immunoSEQ multiplex PCR; TCRdb stores in-frame clones only, minus some. The sample yields 270,000 or so clones, roughly nine tenths seen once. Sample: peripheral blood. The receptors stem from a woman aged 30 to 39 with COVID-19, enrolled during active disease.

The chain employs TRBV24-1 and TRBJ1-1; unclear D gene. Looked up from germline, CDR1 is KGHDR and CDR2 is SFDVKD. This CDR3 is 15 amino acids long. The ends were cut back, 8 bases at V and 0 bases at J, with 15 bases in the middle. The CDR3 DNA sequence: TGTGCCACCACCCCAAGGCGGGGTGTGAACACTGAAGCTTTCTTT. Translated, it gives CATTPRRGVNTEAFF.

The chain recombines TRBV5-8 with TRBJ2-1, with D perhaps TRBD2 (7 bases). The CDR3 totals 15 residues. Germline CDR1 reads SGHTS; CDR2 reads YDEGEE. V dropped 0 bases and J dropped 5 bases, with 12 bases sitting between them. This CDR3 reads CASSLGGGVHNEQFF. CDR3 coding DNA: TGTGCCAGCAGCTTGGGAGGGGGGGTACACAATGAGCAGTTCTTC.

The chain recombines TRBV5-1 with TRBJ1-3; 7 nucleotides align to TRBD1. Per germline, CDR1 SGHRS and CDR2 YFSETQ. The V segment lost 5 bases and the J segment 2 bases; nucleotides outside the gene matches: 10. CDR3 size: 16 residues. The DNA for the CDR3 is TGCGCCAGCAGACAAGAGACAGGGAAGGCTGGAAACACCATATATTTT. Translating it yields CASRQETGKAGNTIYF.

The V call is TRBV5-4, the J call TRBJ2-4; D perhaps matches TRBD2 (5 bases). Germline lookup yields CDR1 SGHNT and CDR2 YYREEE (reference sequence). V dropped 2 bases and J dropped 1 base, with 10 bases sitting between them. CDR3 size: 15 residues. CDR3 in amino acids: CASSFEGYAKNIQYF. CDR3 DNA: TGTGCCAGCAGCTTTGAGGGTTATGCCAAAAACATTCAGTACTTC.

This chain joins TRBV5-4 and TRBJ2-5, with D perhaps TRBD1 (6 bases). Germline loops: CDR1 SGHNT, CDR2 YYREEE (reference sequence). The CDR3 extends over 15 amino acids. V was pared by 0 bases and J by 5 bases, with 14 bases between. In DNA form, the CDR3 reads TGTGCCAGCAGCTTGGGTGACAGGAGGAGGGAGACCCAGTACTTC. Its translation is CASSLGDRRRETQYF.

V and J are TRBV12-3 or TRBV12-4 and TRBJ1-2, with D unresolved. V lost 3 bases and J lost 8, with 13 bases in between. The CDR3 totals 13 residues. The CDR3 protein is CASSFAGIRGYTF. The CDR3, as DNA: TGTGCCAGCAGTTTTGCGGGAATTAGGGGCTACACCTTC.

This chain joins TRBV27 and TRBJ2-4, with 7 nucleotides matching TRBD1. There are 19 residues in the CDR3. V lost 3 bases to trimming and J lost 0 bases; unmatched junction nucleotides: 14. CDR1 MNHEY and CDR2 SMNVEV come from the germline V gene (reference sequence). In nucleotides, the CDR3 is TGTGCCAGCAGTTTCGAACGGGACAGAAAGTGTTTAGCCAAAAACATTCAGTACTTC. Translation: CASSFERDRKCLAKNIQYF.

This chain connects TRBV13 to TRBJ2-5, with D maybe TRBD2 (5 bases). The germline CDR1 and CDR2 sequences are PRHDT and FYEKMQ (reference sequence). V lost 5 bases and J 5 bases, leaving 9 bases between the germline ends. The CDR3 loop spans 12 amino acids. The CDR3 region is CASSTTGETQYF. DNA of the CDR3: TGTGCCAGCAGCACCACGGGGGAGACCCAGTACTTC.

This clone was counted a single time. The chain joins TRBV4-1 to TRBJ1-2, with D unresolved. The germline V and J ends were trimmed by 2 bases and 6 bases, with 13 bases remaining between them. The CDR3 contains 14 residues. The germline V gene has CDR1 MGHRA and CDR2 YSYEKL. The CDR3 region has the DNA TGCGCCAGCAGCCAACTCCGCGGGGAACATGGCTACACCTTC. Its translation: CASSQLRGEHGYTF.

This chain links TRBV6-5 with TRBJ2-4; tentatively, D is TRBD2 (6 bases). The CDR3 spans 11 residues. Germline-derived CDR1 and CDR2 are MNHEY and SVGAGI. Deletions cut 7 bases from V and 8 bases from J, with 9 bases between. CDR3 loop: CASTGGDIQYF. DNA for the CDR3: TGTGCCAGCACCGGAGGGGACATTCAGTACTTC.

J is TRBJ1-6 and V is TRBV7-9; 11 bases are a match to TRBD1. Trimming cost V 4 bases and J 14 bases; bases outside gene matches: 7. The CDR3 is made up of 14 amino acids. Germline-derived CDR1 and CDR2 are SEHNR and FQNEAQ (reference sequence). CDR3 in amino acids: CASSSGQGVQTLHF. Here the CDR3 DNA reads TGTGCCAGCAGCTCGGGACAGGGGGTGCAGACCCTCCACTTT.

The J gene is TRBJ2-7, the V gene TRBV6-5; D gene ambiguous. V lost 0 bases and J lost 3, with 6 bases in between. The germline V gene encodes CDR1 MNHEY and CDR2 SVGAGI. This CDR3 has 13 amino acids. DNA of the CDR3: TGTGCCAGCAGTTACTCACTCAACTACGAGCAGTACTTC. Encoded protein: CASSYSLNYEQYF.

The chain employs TRBV6-4 and TRBJ1-5; 8 nucleotides align to TRBD1. CDR1 is MRHNA, CDR2 SNTAGT, per germline. The CDR3 totals 16 residues. Trimming removed 0 bases from V and 6 bases from J; junction bases left unmatched: 7. Here the CDR3 reads CASSDSQGARSQPQHF. Written as DNA, the CDR3 is TGTGCCAGCAGTGACTCTCAGGGGGCGAGGAGTCAGCCCCAGCATTTT.

The chain carries TRBV27 and TRBJ2-1, with a weak D call TRBD1 (5 bases). Trimming removed 2 bases from V and 3 bases from J, with 5 bases in between. The CDR3 loop spans 13 amino acids. Germline CDR1 MNHEY, CDR2 SMNVEV (reference sequence). The CDR3 region is CASSLDSYNEQFF. As DNA, the CDR3 is TGTGCCAGCAGTTTAGACAGCTACAATGAGCAGTTCTTC.

This chain uses TRBV5-8 with TRBJ2-5; no reliable D call. This CDR3 has 13 residues. Trimming cost V 0 bases and J 1 base, with 4 bases left between them. CDR1 and CDR2 from the germline V gene are SGHTS and YDEGEE. The CDR3 loop reads CASSLGSQETQYF. CDR3 nucleotide sequence: TGTGCCAGCAGCTTGGGCAGCCAAGAGACCCAGTACTTC.

The chain carries TRBV19 and TRBJ1-2; 7 nucleotides line up with TRBD1. Germline trimming cut 11 bases from V and 7 bases from J; bases unmatched to any gene: 10. Germline loops: CDR1 LNHDA, CDR2 SQIVND (reference sequence). The CDR3 is 12 amino acids. CDR3 nucleotide sequence: TGTGCCTGCTGGACAGGAGGGTCTGGCTACACCTTC. Residues: CACWTGGSGYTF.

The V and J genes are TRBV18 and TRBJ1-1; possibly TRBD1 for D (5 bases). Trimming removed 2 bases from V and 8 bases from J, with 15 bases in between. Germline V gene sequence: CDR1 KGHSH, CDR2 LQKENI. The CDR3 contains 14 residues. The CDR3 DNA reads TGTGCCAGCTCACCAGGCAGGGCACTGTCCGAAGCTTTCTTT. It yields the protein CASSPGRALSEAFF.

The chain is built from TRBV18 and TRBJ2-3; 10 bases fit TRBD2. V dropped 2 bases and J dropped 2; count of bases not matched to a gene: 16. Germline V lookup: CDR1 KGHSH, CDR2 LQKENI. This CDR3 has 20 amino acids. Here the CDR3 reads CASSPRALAGVKTSTDTQYF. The CDR3 DNA is TGTGCCAGCTCACCAAGGGCGCTAGCGGGGGTTAAGACATCCACAGATACGCAGTATTTT.

V gene TRBV6-5 combines with J gene TRBJ2-5, with 8 positions matching TRBD1. This CDR3 contains 13 residues. The ends lost 11 bases at V and 9 bases at J; junction bases unmatched: 14. Per the germline V gene, CDR1 is MNHEY and CDR2 is SVGAGI. CDR3 residues: CAGRGQADLAQYF. The CDR3 nucleotides are TGTGCCGGTCGGGGACAGGCCGATCTCGCCCAGTACTTC.

J is TRBJ2-3 and V is TRBV6-4, with 8 bases matching TRBD2. CDR3 size: 17 residues. Germline CDR1 reads MRHNA; CDR2 reads SNTAGT. The V gene end was trimmed by 0 bases and the J gene end by 1 base; junction bases not matched to a gene: 6. The CDR3 here is CASSDSPGGGGTDTQYF. In DNA form, the CDR3 reads TGTGCCAGCAGTGACTCGCCCGGGGGGGGCGGCACAGATACGCAGTATTTT.

This rearrangement joins TRBV4-1 to TRBJ1-5, with 9 nucleotides matching TRBD1. This CDR3 comprises 14 residues. V shed 1 base and J 9 bases; nucleotides not matched to a gene: 4. Germline values: CDR1 MGHRA, CDR2 YSYEKL. CDR3 sequence (DNA): TGCGCCAGCAGCCAAGGACAGGGGGGAGCGCCCCAGCATTTT. Protein: CASSQGQGGAPQHF.

This clone showed up just once. The CDR3 sequence is CASSPRQGLGSPLHF. CDR3 in DNA: TGTGCCAGCAGTCCTCGACAGGGCCTTGGTTCACCCCTCCACTTT. The V call is TRBV6-5, the J call TRBJ1-6, with 7 positions matching TRBD1. Germline CDR1 and CDR2: MNHEY and SVGAGI. V lost 5 bases, J lost 9 bases, and 10 bases stayed unmatched. The CDR3 is 15 residues long.

CDR3 in amino acids: CASSGQGRTEAFF. Here the CDR3 DNA reads TGTGCCAGCTCGGGACAGGGGAGAACTGAAGCTTTCTTT. The chain has TRBV2 and TRBJ1-1; 10 nucleotides match TRBD1. CDR3 length equals 13 residues. Germline V lookup: CDR1 SNHLY, CDR2 FYNNEI. V lost 8 bases to trimming and J lost 5 bases; unmatched junction nucleotides: 5. Full variable domain (rest looked up from reference TRBV2 and TRBJ1-1): EPEVTQTPSHQVTQMGQEVILRCVPISNHLYFYWYRQILGQKVEFLVSFYNNEISEKSEIFDDQFSVERPDGSNFTLKIRSTKLEDSAMYFCASSGQGRTEAFFGQGTRLTVV.

The J gene is TRBJ2-3, the V gene TRBV11-2; D gene unclear. Between the trimmed V and J ends, which lost 4 bases and 5 bases, there was a span of 7 bases. From germline, CDR1 is SGHAT and CDR2 FQNNGV. CDR3 length equals 12 residues. CDR3 DNA: TGTGCCAGCAGCTCTCTCAGAGATACGCAGTATTTT. It specifies CASSSLRDTQYF.

The rearrangement uses TRBV29-1 and TRBJ2-7; TRBD2 matches 12 bases. This CDR3 has 17 residues. CDR1 is SQVTM, CDR2 ANQGSEA, per germline. Trimming cost V 6 bases and J 4 bases; bases outside gene matches: 16. The CDR3 is CSVAGASGTSGSYEQYF. CDR3 in DNA: TGCAGCGTCGCCGGAGCGTCCGGGACTAGCGGGTCTTACGAGCAGTACTTC.

This chain uses TRBV27 with TRBJ1-5; the match to TRBD1 covers 7 bases. The CDR3 length is 16 residues. CDR1 is MNHEY and CDR2 is SMNVEV in the germline V gene (reference sequence). V shed 5 bases and J 0 bases; nucleotides not matched to a gene: 7. This chain's CDR3 is CASSPSTGDSNQPQHF. The DNA for the CDR3 is TGTGCCAGCAGTCCGAGCACAGGGGATAGCAATCAGCCCCAGCATTTT.

This chain connects TRBV25-1 to TRBJ1-2; D remains ambiguous. The CDR3 runs 14 residues. V was trimmed by 0 bases and J by 1 base, leaving 6 bases between them. Germline assignment: CDR1 MGHDK and CDR2 SYGVNS. CDR3 DNA sequence: TGTGCCAGCAGTGAATACGGGTTTAACTATGGCTACACCTTC. It translates to CASSEYGFNYGYTF.

The chain couples TRBV19 to TRBJ2-3; D unresolved. CDR3 length: 11 amino acids. Germline CDR1 and CDR2: LNHDA and SQIVND (reference sequence). The V gene lost 7 bases and the J gene lost 6 bases, with 8 bases spanning the gap. The CDR3 coding sequence is TGTGCCAGTAATTTCCGGGATACGCAGTATTTT. Protein: CASNFRDTQYF.

This clone has a handful of counts. The rearrangement joins TRBV2 to TRBJ2-7; tentatively, D is TRBD2 (6 bases). The germline V gene has CDR1 SNHLY and CDR2 FYNNEI. The CDR3 runs to 17 residues. The germline V and J ends were trimmed by 1 base and 0 bases, with 16 bases remaining between them. The DNA for the CDR3 is TGTGCCAGCAGTGAAGGGTCGCCGGGGGAAAGCTCCTACGAGCAGTACTTC. As protein: CASSEGSPGESSYEQYF.